This T cell receptor beta chain was recorded in a study of cytomegalovirus exposure and HLA in healthy donors. Primers for the PCR totalled 60 Vbeta and 13 Jbeta. Using immunoSEQ multiplex PCR, the repertoire was profiled, and TCRdb retains in-frame clones only, with some absent. In the table there are about 130,000 clones, roughly 70% of which are singletons. The V gene lost 0 bases and the J gene lost 3 bases, with 9 bases spanning the gap. The germline V gene has CDR1 SGHRS and CDR2 YFSETQ. CDR3 length equals 14 residues. This clone occurred a few times. V and J are TRBV5-1 and TRBJ1-2; TRBD1 might be the D (6 bases). Source material: PBMCs. The clonotype was recovered from a man aged 30 to 39 in good health and CMV-seronegative. The CDR3 DNA is TGCGCCAGCAGCTTGGGGGGGCGCGACTATGGCTACACCTTC. Its protein is CASSLGGRDYGYTF.